This T cell receptor (beta chain) was retrieved from a study of human T cells and chemical hapten exposure. Study details: The study enrolled mostly female patients with alopecia areata, totalis or universalis. Overall study findings and caveats: There were significantly more large CDR3 similarity clusters among expanded TCRs than among controls. There was no change with DPC sensitization in TCRs above 1 in 1000 frequency.

Indicated time point: patch test 1, 2 weeks after DPC sensitization. This sample's treatment: therapeutic diphenylcyclopropenone sensitization with weekly scalp DPC. The CDR3 sequence is 13 residues long. The germline CDR1 and CDR2 sequences are MNHNS and SASEGT. V was trimmed by 1 base and J by 3 bases, leaving 6 bases between them. Worth noting for this clonotype: Its antigen is not identified.

Individual cDNA molecules received unique molecular identifiers in the library. MiXCR, run by TCRdb on the RACE reads, gives a single entry per CDR3 protein. The repertoire includes around 380,000 distinct CDR3 sequences, around 5% of them detected once, and under 3% sits in the top ten. The rearrangement joins TRBV6-1 to TRBJ1-1, with D unresolved. The receptor comes from a woman in her forties or fifties with alopecia areata. Some clones in this sample may be carry-over from other donors' samples. The specimen was whole blood, collected in connection with sensitization to the hapten diphenylcyclopropenone (DPC). In nucleotides, the CDR3 is TGTGCCAGCAGTGAAGTCAGAGACACTGAAGCTTTCTTT. Encoded protein: CASSEVRDTEAFF.